The present entry profiles one T cell receptor beta chain with its context. This clonotype was recorded many times. Its target antigen remains unknown. Base quality data are lacking; no much larger clone is found one base away. The record originates from a study of T cells in Graves' hyperthyroidism and ophthalmopathy (dated by TCRdb to the late 2010s). Background for the entire study: Peripheral blood was sampled at the time of initial diagnosis, prior to any treatment. To identify distinguishing TCR V-J signatures, a discovery cohort of some 99 patients was used, comprising some 45 with Graves' ophthalmopathy and approximately 58 with stable Graves' hyperthyroidism. In addition, the study compared T-cell repertoires in thyroid tissue and in blood from six Graves' hyperthyroidism patients. Prospective prediction of ophthalmopathy was tested in an independent validation cohort of approximately 18 hyperthyroidism patients and around 16 patients who later progressed to ophthalmopathy. The paper describes TCR Vbeta CDR3 sequencing of around 140 peripheral blood samples, made up of 43 ophthalmopathy patients, 70 to 75 hyperthyroidism patients and 17 progressor patients. The roughly 100 discovery patients were randomly split 7:3 into training and test sets. After sampling, hyperthyroidism patients received methimazole starting at 30 mg daily, and ophthalmopathy patients received high-dose intravenous methylprednisolone. The paper as a whole reports these results and caveats: A 13 V-J signature model separated ophthalmopathy from stable hyperthyroidism, with 87.88% sensitivity and roughly 81% specificity in cross-validation and 80%/75% in testing. Sample size was not statistically predetermined, and blinding of investigators to group allocation was not performed. Blood samples also contained most of the expanded thyroid clonotypes (frequency above 0.001), which suggests that blood repertoires may reflect thyroid immune responses. In validation, the model predicted progression to ophthalmopathy a median of around 6.5 months before onset, with approximately 68% sensitivity and about 75% specificity.

The TCR beta CDR3 regions were amplified from the RNA transcripts. A first-round RT-PCR of the TCR CDR3 used the HTBI primer set with the Qiagen OneStep RT-PCR kit. Libraries were constructed in a second round of multiplex PCR, after which size selection and purification were performed. Libraries were sequenced paired-end with 100 bp reads on an Illumina HiSeq2000. For the original study's pipeline: SOAPnuke was used to process the raw data, with reads discarded if the reads contained adapters or uncalled bases, had a mean Phred below 15, or lacked an exact constant-primer or identifier match. COPE v1.2.5 was used to merge high-quality paired reads, and clonotypes were defined as unique nucleotide sequences. MiTCR v1.1 was used to align clonotypes to the IMGT TRBV, TRBD and TRBJ reference segments. Only V-J combinations with frequency above 0.0001, covering roughly 99% of repertoires, were analysed. A TCS score was defined as the ratio between F50 (clonal expansion) and ExV (chaos), using BLOSUM62-based TCRdist between CDR3 peptides within each V-J. Welch's t-statistics and random forest reduced roughly 500 V-J features to about 12, which were used in a naive Bayes classifier (R e1071). TCRdb handled the public reads itself, with Q25 trimming in fastp and clone calling in MiXCR, and kept productive beta chains. Rows with a matching CDR3 protein are joined into one entry that keeps the most common DNA and genes. For this entry, the V and J calls and clone size follow TCRdb and not the study's own pipeline. In this sample the table shows over 450,000 distinct CDR3 sequences, roughly 18% of which occur a single time. The ten largest clones take up approximately 15% of the sample.

The CDR3 sequence holds 13 residues, the cysteine and phenylalanine included. Only the CDR3 portion is preserved as DNA: 39 bases, with reading frame beginning at the first base. The V and J ends are trimmed by 2 bases and 4 bases, leaving 8 bases between them. The CDR1 and CDR2 encoded by the germline V gene are MDHEN and SYDVKM. In the ophthalmopathy patients, disease was moderately to severely active, with a Clinical Activity Score of 3 or more, a NOSPECS grade of 4 or more, and a duration of less than 3 months. Patients with uncontrolled infections, other autoimmune diseases, pregnancy or lactation were excluded. Diagnoses were based on clinical symptoms, serum thyroxine and TRAb, thyroid ultrasound and orbital computed tomography. PBMCs were isolated from more than 8 ml of fresh peripheral blood by Ficoll-Paque density gradient centrifugation. Total RNA was extracted with Trizol reagent, and quality was checked on an Agilent 2100 Bioanalyzer.

The TCR originated in a woman aged 18 to 35 with Graves' ophthalmopathy. This receptor chain uses TRBV28 and TRBJ1-1; no confident D gene assignment can be made. Source material: blood. Here is the DNA: TGTGCCAGCAGTTTAACCGAGGGCACTGAAGCTTTCTTT. This sequence encodes CASSLTEGTEAFF.